This T cell receptor (beta chain) was sequenced for a study of blood T cells in healthy people across ages. Study-level findings and limits: Observed TCR beta diversity per million T cells went down as age went up. This fall followed a roughly linear course with age.

CDR1 is SGHTA, CDR2 FQGNSA, per germline. The CDR3 runs 16 residues. As regards this clonotype: What it binds is not known.

Using a J-beta primer mix together with a sample-barcoded 5' primer, a second PCR was run for roughly 6 to 11 cycles. MiXCR, applied by TCRdb to the 5' RACE reads, yields one record per CDR3 protein. The sample contains roughly 1,300,000 distinct CDR3 sequences, around 55% of which appear only once. The receptor's source is a man aged 18 to 30 in good health. Sample: blood. The V call is TRBV7-2, the J call TRBJ2-4; D tentatively reads TRBD1 or TRBD2 (6 bases each). The DNA end is a closer match to TRBJ2-5, so the J assignment may be wrong. CDR3 protein: CASSFGGGHLQETQYF. CDR3 nucleotide sequence: TGTGCCAGCAGCTTCGGAGGGGGACACCTACAAGAGACCCAGTACTTC.